These T cell receptor beta chains were read from a single sample in a study of response to subunit inactivated influenza vaccine. TCRdb used MiXCR to reprocess the RT-PCR reads, holding one entry per CDR3 protein. The sample has roughly 570,000 distinct CDR3 sequences; around 13% are singletons. The sequenced sample was PBMCs from blood, obtained roughly 46 days after vaccination. Every receptor here comes from a man in his forties or fifties who received an inactivated influenza vaccine. Each CDR3 is given with its conserved first and last residue. D genes are given only for firm matches. Clone size is given for some rows only: seen once, a few or many times, or a class if the clone is expanded.

v_call	j_call	d_call	clone_size	cdr3_length	cdr3_nt	cdr3_aa
TRBV2	TRBJ1-1	.	few	11	TGTGCCAGCAGTGAAGTGGCAGCAGCTTTCTTT	CASSEVAAAFF
TRBV11-2	TRBJ2-2	TRBD2	few	18	TGTGCCAGCAGCTTAGATCCCCGACTAGCGGGACGGGCCGGGGAGCTGTTTTTT	CASSLDPRLAGRAGELFF
TRBV29-1	TRBJ2-2	.	.	15	TGCAGCGTTGCGGAGCCAGGGGAGAGCACCGGGGAGCTGTTTTTT	CSVAEPGESTGELFF
TRBV6-4	TRBJ2-5	.	.	15	TGTGCCAGCAGTGACCCAAGCGGAGTCCAAGAGACCCAGTACTTC	CASSDPSGVQETQYF
TRBV6-5	TRBJ1-5	.	many	18	TGTGCCAGCAGTTACACCATATCAGAGCGGGTGAGGCATCAGCCCCAGCATTTT	CASSYTISERVRHQPQHF
TRBV11-2	TRBJ1-5	TRBD1	.	15	TGTGCCAGCAGCCCGGGACAGGGTTCCTATCAGCCCCAGCATTTT	CASSPGQGSYQPQHF
TRBV11-2	TRBJ2-3	TRBD2	.	16	TGTGCCAGCAGCTTAGACCCCGGGAGCGGGACCTATACGCAGTATTTT	CASSLDPGSGTYTQYF
TRBV4-1	TRBJ2-1	TRBD1	.	19	TGCGCCAGCAGCCCCGAGGACAGGGGAAGATTGAGCTCCTACAATGAGCAGTTCTTC	CASSPEDRGRLSSYNEQFF
TRBV6-5	TRBJ2-2	TRBD1	many	15	TGTGCCAGCAGTTACGACAGGGACATCACCGGGGAGCTGTTTTTT	CASSYDRDITGELFF
TRBV5-1	TRBJ2-1	.	.	14	TGCGCCAGCAGCGAGGACTTGGGGTACAATGAGCAGTTCTTC	CASSEDLGYNEQFF
TRBV7-7	TRBJ2-1	.	many	14	TGTGCCAGCAGCACGAACCTAGGAGTCAATGAGCAGTTCTTC	CASSTNLGVNEQFF
TRBV7-2	TRBJ2-3	.	few	16	TGTGCCAGCAGCTTAGGGGCGGGACCTGCCTGGGATACGCAGTATTTT	CASSLGAGPAWDTQYF
TRBV20-1	TRBJ2-3	.	few	12	TGCAGTGCACCGACCGCGGGCGATACGCAGTATTTT	CSAPTAGDTQYF
TRBV12-3/TRBV12-4	TRBJ2-3	TRBD1	.	15	TGTGCCAGCGGCCCCCCAGGGGGTAGCACAGATACGCAGTATTTT	CASGPPGGSTDTQYF
TRBV15	TRBJ2-2	.	.	15	TGTGCCACCAGCAGAGATAGGGCGGCCACCGGGGAGCTGTTTTTT	CATSRDRAATGELFF
TRBV6-2/TRBV6-3	TRBJ2-2	.	.	14	TGTGCCAGCGGGGAACAGGGTATCGCCGGGGAGCTGTTTTTT	CASGEQGIAGELFF
TRBV7-9	TRBJ2-5	.	many	12	TGTGCCAGCAGCTCCTCGGAAGAGACCCAGTACTTC	CASSSSEETQYF
TRBV5-1	TRBJ1-4	.	.	15	TGCGCCAGCAGCTTGCGGAGGGACGGATCTGAAAAACTGTTTTTT	CASSLRRDGSEKLFF
TRBV5-1	TRBJ2-3	.	.	13	TGCGCCAGCAGCCACAGGGGCACAGATACGCAGTATTTT	CASSHRGTDTQYF
TRBV12-3/TRBV12-4	TRBJ2-7	TRBD1	.	14	TGTGCCAGCAGTTTTGACAGGGAGAACTACGAGCAGTACTTC	CASSFDRENYEQYF
TRBV20-1	TRBJ2-7	TRBD1	many	13	TGCAGTGCAGGGACAGGGGGCGCATACGAGCAGTACTTC	CSAGTGGAYEQYF
TRBV7-2	TRBJ2-1	TRBD2	.	14	TGTGCCAGCAGCTTAGCCGGACTAGTTGATGAGCAGTTCTTC	CASSLAGLVDEQFF
TRBV28	TRBJ1-2	.	.	14	TGTGCCAGCAGTCACAACCCCCGCAGGGACGGCTACACCTTC	CASSHNPRRDGYTF
TRBV24-1	TRBJ2-3	.	.	13	TGTGCCACCAGTGATTTGGACAGGAATACGCAGTATTTT	CATSDLDRNTQYF
TRBV10-3	TRBJ2-7	TRBD1	few	13	TGTGCCATCGGTAGGACAGGTTATGACGAGCAGTACTTC	CAIGRTGYDEQYF
TRBV4-1	TRBJ2-2	TRBD2	.	19	TGCGCCAGCAGCCAAGTAGGGCTAGCGGGGGGGCCGATCTCCGGGGAGCTGTTTTTT	CASSQVGLAGGPISGELFF
TRBV5-1	TRBJ2-5	TRBD1	few	16	TGCGCCAGCAGCGCAACGGACAGGGGGCGTACTGAGACCCAGTACTTC	CASSATDRGRTETQYF
TRBV20-1	TRBJ2-7	TRBD2	few	14	TGCAGTGCTAGGACTAGCGCTACCGCCTACGAGCAGTACTTC	CSARTSATAYEQYF
TRBV20-1	TRBJ2-3	TRBD2	few	14	TGCAGTGCTAGCACTAGCGGGAACACAGATACGCAGTATTTT	CSASTSGNTDTQYF
TRBV7-8	TRBJ2-2	.	.	16	TGTGCCAGCAGCTTAATGTGGCAGGGGAACACCGGGGAGCTGTTTTTT	CASSLMWQGNTGELFF
TRBV12-3/TRBV12-4	TRBJ1-2	.	few	13	TGTGCCAGCAGGGGGATAGAGCCGTATGGCTACACCTTC	CASRGIEPYGYTF
TRBV5-1	TRBJ2-3	TRBD1	.	14	TGCGCCAGCAGCCAGGGACAGGCCACAGATACGCAGTATTTT	CASSQGQATDTQYF
TRBV19	TRBJ2-1	TRBD2	.	16	TGTGCCAGTAGTAGACCGCTGGCGGGAGATTTTAATGAGCAGTTCTTC	CASSRPLAGDFNEQFF
TRBV6-2/TRBV6-3	TRBJ1-5	.	few	18	TGTGCCAGCAGTTCCCAGGGTGGTGGATCCTATAGCAATCAGCCCCAGCATTTT	CASSSQGGGSYSNQPQHF
TRBV24-1	TRBJ2-1	TRBD2	.	16	TGTGCCACCAGTGACCCAAGCGGGAGGAACTACAATGAGCAGTTCTTC	CATSDPSGRNYNEQFF
TRBV4-3	TRBJ2-1	.	.	19	TGCGCCAGCAGCAAAAGGACAGATACCTCCGAATTCTCCTACAATGAGCAGTTCTTC	CASSKRTDTSEFSYNEQFF
TRBV20-1	TRBJ2-7	.	.	12	TGCAGTGCTAGAGATCGTCTAGCGGAGCAGTACTTC	CSARDRLAEQYF
TRBV11-2	TRBJ2-3	TRBD2	.	17	TGTGCCAGCAGCTTAGAACTAGCGGGAGAGTCTTTGAATACGCAGTATTTT	CASSLELAGESLNTQYF
TRBV4-3	TRBJ2-5	.	.	14	TGCGCCAGCAGCCAAGAGGCGGGGAAAGAGACCCAGTACTTC	CASSQEAGKETQYF
TRBV13	TRBJ2-5	TRBD1	.	16	TGTGCCAGCAGCACGCCCGGGACAGGCGAACAAGAGACCCAGTACTTC	CASSTPGTGEQETQYF
TRBV12-3/TRBV12-4	TRBJ2-1	.	few	16	TGTGCCAGCAGAAGATCTACGGGGGGCATCTACAATGAGCAGTTCTTC	CASRRSTGGIYNEQFF